The rows below give T cell receptor beta chains drawn from one sample of a study of CXCR3-negative and CXCR3-positive naive CD8 T cells. TCRdb re-called the 5' RACE reads and shows each CDR3 protein once, DNA omitted. The specimen's table records about 7,400 distinct CDR3 sequences. The sequenced sample was naive CXCR3- CD8+ T cells from blood. These TCRs come from a human donor in good health. Some clones in this sample may be carry-over from other donors' samples. The CDR3 runs from the conserved cysteine through the conserved F or W. The listing skips clone size in some rows; elsewhere it reads once, few, many or a size class.

J gene	V gene	clone size	CDR3 protein
TRBJ2-2	TRBV29-1	medium-sized	CSAVGTNVLGELFF
TRBJ2-7	TRBV7-8	medium-sized	CASSKGASGSPYEQYF
TRBJ1-1	TRBV14	-	CASSQLAYTEAFF
TRBJ2-3	TRBV11-2	medium-sized	CASSLSWELTDTQYF
TRBJ2-1	TRBV2	-	CASSPLDGEQFF
TRBJ1-1	TRBV28	-	CASSFPAAEAFF
TRBJ1-4	TRBV7-9	-	CASSPPKQGATNEKLFF
TRBJ2-7	TRBV29-1	-	CSVEGGYEQYF
TRBJ2-2	TRBV5-5	medium-sized	CASSPDRGLNTGELFF
TRBJ1-5	TRBV29-1	-	CSVRTGSNQPQHF
TRBJ1-2	TRBV29-1	medium-sized	CSVGGEIYGYTF
TRBJ2-1	TRBV20-1	-	CSARDTRLQYNEQFF
TRBJ2-2	TRBV29-1	medium-sized	CSVERGFGELFF
TRBJ1-1	TRBV5-1	-	CASSFVGRGAEAFF
TRBJ2-5	TRBV6-5	-	CASSYLAGTEETQYF
TRBJ1-6	TRBV4-1	-	CASSHRTAIDNSPLHF
TRBJ1-1	TRBV29-1	-	CSGDLPAGGRAEAFF
TRBJ1-1	TRBV28	-	CASTSGGGVNTEAFF
TRBJ2-3	TRBV2	-	CASSATWITDTQYF
TRBJ2-5	TRBV10-3	medium-sized	CAIKGQDQETQYF
TRBJ2-3	TRBV29-1	medium-sized	CSVEQGEDTQYF
TRBJ2-2	TRBV29-1	medium-sized	CSVVPFDKGNTGELFF
TRBJ2-3	TRBV28	-	CASSRTGADTQYF
TRBJ2-3	TRBV4-3	-	CASSQDPSWSAQYF
TRBJ2-2	TRBV10-3	medium-sized	CAISDPAGSGELFF
TRBJ1-1	TRBV4-1	-	CASSQAGTGNTEAFF
TRBJ2-3	TRBV14	medium-sized	CASSQEAGLDTQYF
TRBJ2-7	TRBV28	-	CASSAALAGDEQYF
TRBJ2-3	TRBV20-1	-	CSAQQLRDSPTDTQYF
TRBJ1-1	TRBV19	-	CASSIKAVGEWMNTEAFF
TRBJ2-1	TRBV29-1	-	CSVEGGSYNEQFF
TRBJ2-1	TRBV29-1	-	CSVEKGARSDEQLF
TRBJ2-5	TRBV25-1	medium-sized	CASSDYNSIDQETQYF
TRBJ1-2	TRBV7-8	-	CASSPRPDSYYGYTF
TRBJ1-2	TRBV6-5	-	CGSYSEVDYGYTF
TRBJ2-7	TRBV3-1	medium-sized	CASSQELEVGMYF
TRBJ2-1	TRBV19	-	CASSLTGGSYNEQFF
TRBJ1-2	TRBV7-8	-	CASSEDRPYGYTF
TRBJ1-1	TRBV29-1	medium-sized	CSGSRPRGLNTEAFF
TRBJ1-4	TRBV20-1	medium-sized	CSARDRQASTNEKLFF
TRBJ2-1	TRBV20-1	medium-sized	CSASPEWTDLNEQFF
TRBJ2-1	TRBV29-1	medium-sized	CSVDPSFGQGSSYNEQFF
TRBJ2-1	TRBV2	-	CASRTGGSYNEQFF
TRBJ2-3	TRBV29-1	-	CSVIAEGRDTQYF
TRBJ2-5	TRBV6-5	-	CASSKAGGETQYF